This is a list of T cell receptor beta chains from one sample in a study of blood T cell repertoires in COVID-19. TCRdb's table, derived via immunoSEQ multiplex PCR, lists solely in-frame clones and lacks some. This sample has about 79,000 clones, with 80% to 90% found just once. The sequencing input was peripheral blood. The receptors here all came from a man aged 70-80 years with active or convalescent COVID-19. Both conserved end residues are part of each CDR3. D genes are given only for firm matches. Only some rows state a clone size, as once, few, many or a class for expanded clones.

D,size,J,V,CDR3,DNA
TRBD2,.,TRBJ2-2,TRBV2,CASSGSSGRDTGELFF,TGTGCCAGCAGTGGGAGTAGCGGGAGGGACACCGGGGAGCTGTTTTTT
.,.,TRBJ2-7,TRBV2,CASRVAIRYEQYF,TGTGCCAGCAGAGTAGCGATACGATACGAGCAGTACTTC
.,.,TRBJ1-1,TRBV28,CASSLAEGRMNTEAFF,TGTGCCAGCAGTTTGGCGGAGGGAAGGATGAACACTGAAGCTTTCTTT
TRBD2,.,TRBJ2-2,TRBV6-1,CASSEYRPGLGTGELFF,TGTGCCAGCAGTGAATACCGCCCGGGACTAGGCACCGGGGAGCTGTTTTTT
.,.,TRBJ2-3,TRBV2,CASSEEAGRYTQYF,TGTGCCAGCAGTGAAGAGGCGGGGAGGTATACGCAGTATTTT
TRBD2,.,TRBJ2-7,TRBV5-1,CASSLGTGLAGDGYF,TGCGCCAGCAGCTTGGGAACGGGACTAGCGGGAGATGGGTACTTC
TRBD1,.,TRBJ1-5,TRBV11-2,CASSLAGQPNQPQHF,TGTGCCAGCAGCTTAGCGGGACAGCCTAATCAGCCCCAGCATTTT
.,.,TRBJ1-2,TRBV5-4,CASSLATDFYGYTF,TGTGCCAGCAGCTTGGCGACAGATTTTTATGGCTACACCTTC
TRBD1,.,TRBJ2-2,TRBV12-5,CASVPWTGRTGELFF,TGTGCTAGTGTCCCTTGGACAGGTAGGACCGGGGAGCTGTTTTTT
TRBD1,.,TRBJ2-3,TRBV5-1,CASSLGVSGGTDTQYF,TGCGCCAGCAGCTTGGGAGTCTCAGGGGGTACAGATACGCAGTATTTT
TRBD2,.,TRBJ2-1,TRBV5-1,CASTLAGGNEQFF,TGCGCCAGCACACTAGCGGGGGGCAATGAGCAGTTCTTC
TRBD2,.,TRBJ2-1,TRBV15,CATSSPSSGSPNEQFF,TGTGCCACCAGCAGCCCCTCTAGCGGGAGCCCCAATGAGCAGTTCTTC
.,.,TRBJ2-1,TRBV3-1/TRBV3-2,CASSQSEGQEQFF,TGTGCCAGCAGCCAAAGTGAGGGCCAGGAGCAGTTCTTC
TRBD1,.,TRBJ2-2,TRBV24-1,CATSETGKNTGELFF,TGTGCCACCAGTGAGACAGGGAAAAATACCGGGGAGCTGTTTTTT
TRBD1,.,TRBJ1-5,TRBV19,CASDWTGQGARGSNQPQHF,TGTGCCAGTGATTGGACGGGACAGGGGGCTCGTGGGAGCAATCAGCCCCAGCATTTT
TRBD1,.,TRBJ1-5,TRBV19,CASQGTGHNQPQHF,TGTGCCAGTCAAGGGACAGGACACAATCAGCCCCAGCATTTT
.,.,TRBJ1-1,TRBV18,CASSPLQGHTEAFF,TGTGCCAGCTCACCACTGCAGGGGCACACTGAAGCTTTCTTT
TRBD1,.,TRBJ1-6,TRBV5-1,CASSLGQGGNSPLHF,TGCGCCAGCAGCCTCGGACAGGGAGGCAATTCACCCCTCCACTTT
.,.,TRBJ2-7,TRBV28,CASSLRPSTDRIYEQYF,TGTGCCAGCAGTTTAAGACCCTCTACAGATCGTATATACGAGCAGTACTTC
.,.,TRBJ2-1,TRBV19,CASSRAGDSYNEQFF,TGTGCCAGTAGTAGGGCGGGCGACTCCTACAATGAGCAGTTCTTC
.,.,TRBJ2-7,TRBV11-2,CASSGGAYEQYF,TGTGCCAGCAGCGGGGGGGCGTACGAGCAGTACTTC
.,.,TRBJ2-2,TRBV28,CASTMGGPNTGELFF,TGTGCCAGCACCATGGGAGGTCCGAACACCGGGGAGCTGTTTTTT
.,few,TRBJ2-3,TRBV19,CASSGLRATSTDTQYF,TGTGCCAGTAGTGGGCTGCGGGCCACTAGCACAGATACGCAGTATTTT
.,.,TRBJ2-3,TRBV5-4,CASSPREDTQYF,TGTGCCAGCAGCCCAAGGGAGGATACGCAGTATTTT
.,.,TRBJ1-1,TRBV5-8,CASSPGAAPEAFF,TGTGCCAGCAGCCCTGGGGCCGCCCCTGAAGCTTTCTTT
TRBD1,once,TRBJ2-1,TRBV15,CATSRDAGTGGIEQFF,TGTGCCACCAGCAGAGATGCGGGGACAGGGGGCATTGAGCAGTTCTTC
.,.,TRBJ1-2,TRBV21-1,CASSPLRQARWAYGYTF,TGTGCCAGCAGCCCCCTTCGGCAGGCCCGTTGGGCCTATGGCTACACCTTC
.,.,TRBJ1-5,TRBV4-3,CASSQAVSGNQPQHF,TGCGCCAGCAGCCAAGCAGTATCAGGGAATCAGCCCCAGCATTTT
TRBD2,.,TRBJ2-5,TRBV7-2,CASSLGTSGQGTQYF,TGTGCCAGCAGCTTAGGAACTAGCGGTCAAGGGACCCAGTACTTC
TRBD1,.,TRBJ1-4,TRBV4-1,CASSQVGGGQDEKLFF,TGCGCCAGCAGCCAAGTCGGAGGGGGACAGGATGAAAAACTGTTTTTT
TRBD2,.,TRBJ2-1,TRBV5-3,CARLLAGVTYLEQFF,TGTGCCAGGTTATTAGCGGGAGTTACCTACCTTGAGCAGTTCTTC
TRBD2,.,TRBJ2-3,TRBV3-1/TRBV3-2,CASSQRAQRENTDTQYF,TGTGCCAGCAGCCAGAGAGCCCAGCGGGAGAACACAGATACGCAGTATTTT
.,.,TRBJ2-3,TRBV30,CALAAKSTDTQYF,TGTGCCTTAGCGGCCAAGAGTACAGATACGCAGTATTTT
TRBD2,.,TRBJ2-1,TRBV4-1,CASRRTSGTYNEQFF,TGCGCCAGCAGACGGACTAGCGGGACATACAATGAGCAGTTCTTC
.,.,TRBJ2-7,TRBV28,CASSLPGQRTSSYEQYF,TGTGCCAGCAGTTTACCAGGACAGCGCACCTCTTCCTACGAGCAGTACTTC
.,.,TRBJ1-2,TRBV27,CASRKEYGYTF,TGTGCCAGCAGAAAAGAGTATGGCTACACCTTC
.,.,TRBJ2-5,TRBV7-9,CASSREETQYF,TGTGCCAGCAGCCGAGAAGAGACCCAGTACTTC
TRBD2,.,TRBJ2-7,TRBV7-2,CASSEGLASSSYEQYF,TGTGCCAGCAGCGAGGGACTAGCCTCGAGCTCCTACGAGCAGTACTTC
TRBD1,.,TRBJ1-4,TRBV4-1,CASSQAGGGNEKLFF,TGCGCCAGCAGCCAAGCAGGGGGCGGTAATGAAAAACTGTTTTTT
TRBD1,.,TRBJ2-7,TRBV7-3,CASSFLTGTVNFYEQYF,TGTGCCAGCAGCTTCCTTACCGGGACAGTCAACTTCTACGAGCAGTACTTC
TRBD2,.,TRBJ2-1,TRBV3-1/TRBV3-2,CASILSGRGSNEQFF,TGTGCCAGCATCCTAAGCGGGAGAGGGAGCAATGAGCAGTTCTTC
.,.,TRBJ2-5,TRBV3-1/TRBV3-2,CASSQNVGGQETQYF,TGTGCCAGCAGCCAAAACGTTGGCGGACAAGAGACCCAGTACTTC
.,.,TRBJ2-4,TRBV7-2,CASSSRGAKNIQYF,TGTGCCAGCAGCTCGAGGGGGGCCAAAAACATTCAGTACTTC
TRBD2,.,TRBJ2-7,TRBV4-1,CASSHSPGTSGRAYEQYF,TGCGCCAGCAGCCATTCCCCTGGGACTAGCGGGAGAGCCTACGAGCAGTACTTC
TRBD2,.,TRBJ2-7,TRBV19,CASSVGLAGRVYF,TGTGCCAGTAGTGTGGGACTAGCGGGACGGGTGTACTTC
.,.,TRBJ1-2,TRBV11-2,CASSLGGNYGYTF,TGTGCCAGCAGCTTAGGCGGTAACTATGGCTACACCTTC
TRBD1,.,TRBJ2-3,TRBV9,CASSVEGGTGGDTQYF,TGTGCCAGCAGCGTAGAGGGTGGGACAGGGGGGGATACGCAGTATTTT
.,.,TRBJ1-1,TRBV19,CASTLNGDNTEAFF,TGTGCCAGTACCTTGAATGGAGATAACACTGAAGCTTTCTTT
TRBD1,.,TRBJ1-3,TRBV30,CAWSPDRVAYGSGNTIYF,TGTGCCTGGAGTCCCGACAGGGTGGCATACGGCTCTGGAAACACCATATATTTT
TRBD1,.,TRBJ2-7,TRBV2,CASRDRTGPREQYF,TGTGCCAGCAGAGACCGGACAGGGCCCCGCGAGCAGTACTTC
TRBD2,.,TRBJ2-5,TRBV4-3,CASSLRGRVQETQYF,TGCGCCAGCAGCCTCCGAGGGAGGGTTCAAGAGACCCAGTACTTC
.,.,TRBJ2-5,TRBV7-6,CASSSKPRETQYF,TGTGCCAGCAGCTCCAAGCCCAGGGAGACCCAGTACTTC